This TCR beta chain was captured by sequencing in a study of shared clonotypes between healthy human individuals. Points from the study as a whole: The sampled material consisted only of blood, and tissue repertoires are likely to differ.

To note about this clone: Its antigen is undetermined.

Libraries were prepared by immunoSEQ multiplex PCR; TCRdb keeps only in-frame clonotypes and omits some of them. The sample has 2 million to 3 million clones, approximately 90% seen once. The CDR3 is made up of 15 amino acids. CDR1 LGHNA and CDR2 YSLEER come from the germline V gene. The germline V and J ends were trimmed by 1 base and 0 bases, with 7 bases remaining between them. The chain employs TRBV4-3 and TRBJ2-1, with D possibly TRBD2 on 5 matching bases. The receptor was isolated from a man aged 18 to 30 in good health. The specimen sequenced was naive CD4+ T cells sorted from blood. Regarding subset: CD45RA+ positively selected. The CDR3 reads CASSQVLGSYNEQFF. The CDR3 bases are TGCGCCAGCAGCCAAGTACTAGGCTCCTACAATGAGCAGTTCTTC.